This passage covers 4 T cell receptor beta chains from one sample sequenced in a study of T cell repertoires in cytomegalovirus infection. TCRdb re-called the reads with MiXCR, one entry per CDR3 protein. The table records over 450,000 distinct CDR3 sequences, about 11% of them present only once. Sequencing was performed on PBMCs. All receptors derive from a human donor in good health (CMV status not recorded). Some clones in this sample may be carry-over from other donors' samples.

This clonotype was counted at least ten times. The rearrangement joins TRBV7-2 to TRBJ2-7, with TRBD2 matching 7 bases. In germline, CDR1 is SGHTA, CDR2 FQGNSA. The CDR3 runs to 14 residues. V dropped 5 bases and J dropped 6; count of bases not matched to a gene: 10. CDR3 in amino acids: CASSTVRGRAEQYF. In DNA form, the CDR3 reads TGTGCCAGCAGCACCGTACGGGGGAGGGCCGAGCAGTACTTC.

There are many counts of this clonotype. A single base separates this from a much larger clone, so it may be a read error. The chain links TRBV7-9 to TRBJ1-1; unclear D gene. CDR3 length: 11 amino acids. V lost 0 bases and J lost 4, with 0 bases in between. Per germline, CDR1 SEHNR and CDR2 FQNEAQ (reference sequence). CDR3 nucleotides: TGTGCCAGCAGCTTAGCCACTGAAGCTTTCTTT. Translating it yields CASSLATEAFF.

The CDR3 DNA sequence: TGTGCCAGCAGTCCGGGACTAGACTCTGAGCAGTTCTTC. Its protein product is CASSPGLDSEQFF. V and J are TRBV27 and TRBJ2-1, with 8 bases identical to TRBD2. V lost 5 bases, J lost 9 bases, and 6 bases stayed unmatched. Germline CDR1 and CDR2: MNHEY and SMNVEV (reference sequence). The CDR3 is made up of 13 amino acids.

This clonotype has only a few counts. The rearrangement links TRBV3-1 to TRBJ2-5; tentative D call: TRBD1 (6 bases). Germline assignment: CDR1 LGHDT and CDR2 YNNKEL (reference sequence). The CDR3 sequence is 16 residues long. V lost 0 bases, J lost 4 bases, and 15 bases lay in between. This CDR3 is CASSQDPTGTTETQYF. In DNA form, the CDR3 reads TGTGCCAGCAGCCAAGATCCCACCGGGACAACAGAGACCCAGTACTTC.